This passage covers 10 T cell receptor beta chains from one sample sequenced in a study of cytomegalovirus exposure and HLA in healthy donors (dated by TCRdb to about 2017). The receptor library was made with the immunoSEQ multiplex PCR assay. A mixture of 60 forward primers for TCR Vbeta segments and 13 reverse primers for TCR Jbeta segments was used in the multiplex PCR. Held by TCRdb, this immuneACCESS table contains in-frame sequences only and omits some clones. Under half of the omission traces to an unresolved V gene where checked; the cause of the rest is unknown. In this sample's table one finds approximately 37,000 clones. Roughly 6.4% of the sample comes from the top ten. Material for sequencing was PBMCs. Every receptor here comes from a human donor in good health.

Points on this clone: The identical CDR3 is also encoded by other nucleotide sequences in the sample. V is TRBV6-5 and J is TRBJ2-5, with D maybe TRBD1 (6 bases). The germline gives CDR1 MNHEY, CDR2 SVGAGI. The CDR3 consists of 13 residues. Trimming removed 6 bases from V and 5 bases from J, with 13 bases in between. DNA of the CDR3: TGTGCCAGCAGAACCAGGCAGGGGGAGACCCAGTACTTC. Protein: CASRTRQGETQYF.

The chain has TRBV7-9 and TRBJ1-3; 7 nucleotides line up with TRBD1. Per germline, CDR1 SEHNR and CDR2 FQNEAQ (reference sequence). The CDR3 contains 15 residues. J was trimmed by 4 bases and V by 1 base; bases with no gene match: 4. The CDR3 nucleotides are TGTGCCAGCAGCTTAGATGGGACAGCCGGAAACACCATATATTTT. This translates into CASSLDGTAGNTIYF.

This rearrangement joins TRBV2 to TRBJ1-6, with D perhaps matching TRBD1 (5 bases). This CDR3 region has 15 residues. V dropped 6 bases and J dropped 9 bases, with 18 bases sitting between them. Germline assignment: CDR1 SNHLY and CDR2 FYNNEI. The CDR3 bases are TGTGCCAGCAGCGAGAAGGGGATCGGTACTTCACCCCTCCACTTT. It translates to CASSEKGIGTSPLHF.

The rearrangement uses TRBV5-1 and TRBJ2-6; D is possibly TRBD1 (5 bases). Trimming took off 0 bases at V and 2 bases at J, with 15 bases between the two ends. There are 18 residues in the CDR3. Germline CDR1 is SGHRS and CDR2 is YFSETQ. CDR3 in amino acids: CASSLGRVGAAGANVLTF. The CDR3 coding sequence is TGCGCCAGCAGCTTGGGACGGGTAGGGGCGGCTGGGGCCAACGTCCTGACTTTC. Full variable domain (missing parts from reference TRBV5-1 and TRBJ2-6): KAGVTQTPRYLIKTRGQQVTLSCSPISGHRSVSWYQQTPGQGLQFLFEYFSETQRNKGNFPGRFSGRQFSNSRSEMNVSTLELGDSALYLCASSLGRVGAAGANVLTFGAGSRLTVL.

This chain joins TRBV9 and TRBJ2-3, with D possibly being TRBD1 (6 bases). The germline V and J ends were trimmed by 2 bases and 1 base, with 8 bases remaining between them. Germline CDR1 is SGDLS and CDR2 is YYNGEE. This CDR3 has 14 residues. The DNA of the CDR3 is TGTGCCAGCAGCGTTTCAGGGGGCACAGATACGCAGTATTTT. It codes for CASSVSGGTDTQYF.

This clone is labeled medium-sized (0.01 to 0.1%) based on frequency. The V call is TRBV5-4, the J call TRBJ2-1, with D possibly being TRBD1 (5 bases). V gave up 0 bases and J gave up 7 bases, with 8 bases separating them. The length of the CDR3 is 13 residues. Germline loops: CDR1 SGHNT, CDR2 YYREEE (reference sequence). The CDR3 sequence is CASSLVAGNEQFF. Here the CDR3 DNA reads TGTGCCAGCAGCTTGGTGGCAGGGAATGAGCAGTTCTTC. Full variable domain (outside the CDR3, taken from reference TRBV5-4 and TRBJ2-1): ETGVTQSPTHLIKTRGQQVTLRCSSQSGHNTVSWYQQALGQGPQFIFQYYREEENGRGNFPPRFSGLQFPNYSSELNVNALELDDSALYLCASSLVAGNEQFFGPGTRLTVL.

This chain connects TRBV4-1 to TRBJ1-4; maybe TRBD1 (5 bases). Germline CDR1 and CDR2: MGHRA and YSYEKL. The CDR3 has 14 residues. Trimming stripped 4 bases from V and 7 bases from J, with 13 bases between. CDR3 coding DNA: TGCGCCAGCAGCCGTTCGGGAGGGGCTGAAAAACTGTTTTTT. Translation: CASSRSGGAEKLFF.

CDR3 sequence reads: CASSTGQGVNTEAFF. The CDR3 nucleotides are TGTGCCAGCTCAACGGGACAGGGGGTGAACACTGAAGCTTTCTTT. This chain connects TRBV18 to TRBJ1-1, with 11 positions matching TRBD1. Trimming cost V 5 bases and J 0 bases; bases outside gene matches: 2. The germline V gene has CDR1 KGHSH and CDR2 LQKENI. This CDR3 has 15 residues. The entire variable domain, with the rest obtained from reference TRBV18 and TRBJ1-1, is as follows: NAGVMQNPRHLVRRRGQEARLRCSPMKGHSHVYWYRQLPEEGLKFMVYLQKENIIDESGMPKERFSAEFPKEGPSILRIQQVVRGDSAAYFCASSTGQGVNTEAFFGQGTRLTVV.

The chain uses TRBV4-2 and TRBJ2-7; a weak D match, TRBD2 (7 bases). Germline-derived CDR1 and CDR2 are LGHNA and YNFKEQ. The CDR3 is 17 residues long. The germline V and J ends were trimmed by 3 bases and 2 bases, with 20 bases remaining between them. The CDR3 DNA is TGTGCCAGCAGCCAGAGGGGGGGAGGCGGGGAGACCTACGAGCAGTACTTC. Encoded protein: CASSQRGGGGETYEQYF.

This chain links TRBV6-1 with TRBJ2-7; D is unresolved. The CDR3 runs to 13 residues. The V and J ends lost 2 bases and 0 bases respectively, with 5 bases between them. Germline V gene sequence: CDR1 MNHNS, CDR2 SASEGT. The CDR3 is CASSESFSYEQYF. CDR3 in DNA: TGTGCCAGCAGTGAAAGCTTCTCCTACGAGCAGTACTTC.